The text below deals with one T cell receptor beta chain. Its antigen remains unidentified. Within the sample, other DNA sequences also encode this same CDR3. The record originates from a study of shared clonotypes between healthy human individuals. General study results and limits: Against clonotypes common to all four donors, non-shared ones had lower generation probabilities.

With 0 bases removed from V and 6 bases from J, the gap between germline ends came to 7 bases. The CDR3 sequence is 13 residues long. Germline values: CDR1 SGHRS, CDR2 YFSETQ. Original methodology: ImmunoSEQ output lacked quality scores and full-length reads, limiting matched filtering. Sequenced by immunoSEQ multiplex PCR; TCRdb stores in-frame clones only, minus some. V, J and clone size are taken as reported in that table, and D and trimming were inferred from the DNA itself. Of 1.6 million or so clones listed, around 98.5% are singletons. This TCR was sampled from a man younger than 40 in good health. This sequence joins TRBV5-1 and TRBJ2-1; D gene ambiguous. The sample comprised naive CD4+ T cells sorted from blood. Subset denoted: CD45RA+ positively selected. CDR3 loop: CASSLGLVNEQFF. The CDR3 DNA is TGCGCCAGCAGCTTGGGTCTCGTCAATGAGCAGTTCTTC.